The rows below give T cell receptor beta chains drawn from one sample of a study of shared clonotypes between healthy human individuals. Using immunoSEQ multiplex PCR, the repertoire was profiled, and TCRdb retains in-frame clones only, with some absent. The sample holds just over 2,000,000 clones, 85% to 95% seen once. The sequencing sample was made of naive CD4+ T cells sorted from blood. These TCRs come from a man between 18 and 35 years old in good health. Both conserved end residues are part of each CDR3. A D gene is named only where the DNA matches it firmly. Where a row states a size, it is once, few, many or the class of an expanded clone; other rows omit it.

TRBJ2-1	TRBV7-6	once	-	CASSLARWGEQFF	TGTGCCAGCAGCTTAGCGCGGTGGGGCGAGCAGTTCTTC
TRBJ2-7	TRBV6-1	-	TRBD1	CASSDFVQGREQYF	TGTGCCAGCAGCGATTTTGTACAGGGGCGGGAGCAGTACTTC
TRBJ2-3	TRBV6-5	-	-	CASSYGFRDTQYF	TGTGCCAGCAGTTACGGATTCCGGGATACGCAGTATTTT
TRBJ1-2	TRBV5-1	-	-	CASSSTPYRVNYGYTF	TGCGCCAGCAGCTCGACACCATACAGGGTTAACTATGGCTACACCTTC
TRBJ2-1	TRBV7-2	-	TRBD2	CASRQTSGRGNEQFF	TGTGCCAGCAGACAGACTAGCGGGAGGGGGAATGAGCAGTTCTTC
TRBJ1-4	TRBV2	-	-	CASRILGANEKLFF	TGTGCCAGCAGAATACTGGGGGCTAATGAAAAACTGTTTTTT
TRBJ1-5	TRBV30	-	-	CAWSPPGEVGNQPQHF	TGTGCCTGGAGCCCACCCGGGGAGGTCGGCAATCAGCCCCAGCATTTT
TRBJ2-3	TRBV7-6	-	-	CASSLVSQGRSDTQYF	TGTGCCAGCAGCTTAGTCTCCCAGGGGCGGTCAGATACGCAGTATTTT
TRBJ2-2	TRBV7-7	-	-	CASSAGQYTGELFF	TGTGCTAGCAGCGCCGGACAGTACACCGGGGAGCTGTTTTTT
TRBJ1-6	TRBV30	-	-	CAWSRASGLKIPLHF	TGTGCCTGGAGCCGGGCCTCGGGATTAAAGATACCCCTCCACTTT
TRBJ1-2	TRBV5-4	-	-	CASSLEGDGYTF	TGTGCCAGCAGCTTGGAAGGGGATGGCTACACCTTC
TRBJ2-3	TRBV7-9	-	-	CASSYSGTDTQYF	TGTGCCAGCAGCTACAGCGGCACAGATACGCAGTATTTT
TRBJ2-3	TRBV15	-	-	CATSRERGLFTDTQYF	TGTGCCACCAGCAGAGAGAGGGGTTTATTCACAGATACGCAGTATTTT
TRBJ2-2	TRBV4-3	-	-	CASSQEGRGPTGELFF	TGCGCCAGCAGCCAAGAGGGCCGGGGGCCTACCGGGGAGCTGTTTTTT
TRBJ2-2	TRBV9	-	-	CASSARTEHGGGELFF	TGTGCCAGCAGCGCCCGGACGGAGCATGGCGGCGGGGAGCTGTTTTTT
TRBJ2-7	TRBV10-3	-	TRBD1	CAIRTGEFYEQYF	TGTGCCATCCGGACAGGGGAATTCTACGAGCAGTACTTC
TRBJ1-1	TRBV5-1	once	-	CASSGGQLNTEAFF	TGCGCCAGCAGCGGGGGACAACTGAACACTGAAGCTTTCTTT
TRBJ2-1	TRBV4-1	-	TRBD2	CASSQGLAGADEQFF	TGCGCCAGCAGCCAAGGCCTAGCGGGAGCCGATGAGCAGTTCTTC
TRBJ2-5	TRBV6-5	once	TRBD1	CASSYSGQGARETQYF	TGTGCCAGCAGTTACTCGGGACAGGGGGCAAGAGAGACCCAGTACTTC
TRBJ2-5	TRBV18	-	TRBD2	CASSPLAGDLQETQYF	TGTGCCAGCTCACCACTAGCGGGGGACCTCCAAGAGACCCAGTACTTC
TRBJ2-7	TRBV5-6	-	-	CASSYGAGREYEQYF	TGTGCCAGCAGCTATGGGGCGGGACGAGAGTACGAGCAGTACTTC
TRBJ2-7	TRBV27	once	-	CASSSYPEVGYEQYF	TGTGCCAGCAGTTCCTACCCCGAGGTGGGCTACGAGCAGTACTTC
TRBJ2-7	TRBV10-1	-	TRBD1	CASSVGGRGYEQYF	TGCGCCAGCAGTGTAGGGGGCAGGGGATACGAGCAGTACTTC
TRBJ2-1	TRBV9	-	-	CASSATQGFDNEQFF	TGTGCCAGCAGCGCTACACAGGGTTTCGACAATGAGCAGTTCTTC
TRBJ2-5	TRBV7-2	-	-	CASSSYGLQETQYF	TGTGCCAGCAGCTCCTATGGACTCCAAGAGACCCAGTACTTC
TRBJ2-7	TRBV5-1	-	TRBD1	CASSLVFSGTGLIGQYF	TGCGCCAGCAGCTTGGTGTTTTCCGGGACAGGGTTAATCGGGCAGTACTTC
TRBJ2-1	TRBV5-1	-	-	CASSLDQGSSYNEQFF	TGCGCCAGCAGCTTGGACCAGGGGAGCTCCTACAATGAGCAGTTCTTC
TRBJ2-3	TRBV14	-	-	CASSQLGGTDTQYF	TGTGCCAGCAGCCAACTTGGCGGCACAGATACGCAGTATTTT
TRBJ2-7	TRBV7-2	-	-	CASSFGTRYEQYF	TGTGCCAGCAGCTTCGGGACTCGGTACGAGCAGTACTTC
TRBJ1-1	TRBV9	once	-	CASSAGHANTEAFF	TGTGCCAGCAGCGCAGGACACGCGAACACTGAAGCTTTCTTT
TRBJ2-7	TRBV15	-	-	CATSRVDSKSGYEQYF	TGTGCCACCAGCAGAGTAGATAGCAAATCGGGCTACGAGCAGTACTTC
TRBJ1-1	TRBV7-2	-	-	CASSLTRVNTEAFF	TGTGCCAGCAGCTTAACAAGGGTGAACACTGAAGCTTTCTTT
TRBJ2-4	TRBV18	-	-	CASSPGFTGHQYF	TGTGCCAGCTCACCGGGGTTCACAGGCCATCAGTACTTC
TRBJ1-1	TRBV5-4	once	-	CASSKNTEAFF	TGTGCCAGCAGCAAGAACACTGAAGCTTTCTTT
TRBJ1-6	TRBV5-1	-	-	CASSSTGSPYNSPLHF	TGCGCCAGCAGCTCAACAGGCAGCCCCTATAATTCACCCCTCCACTTT
TRBJ2-3	TRBV5-4	once	-	CASSPARGGDTQYF	TGTGCCAGCAGCCCCGCGCGGGGCGGCGATACGCAGTATTTT